This T cell receptor (beta chain) derives from a study of blood T cell repertoires in COVID-19. This clone was detected a few times. Data came from immunoSEQ multiplex PCR; TCRdb stores just in-frame clones and leaves some out. Of about 120,000 clones listed, 83% are singletons. The source is a man in his thirties or forties with acute or convalescent COVID-19. Sequencing was done on a sample of peripheral blood.

CDR3 sequence: CASSQDTRSYGYTF. Here the CDR3 DNA reads TGTGCCAGCAGCCAAGACACCCGGAGCTATGGCTACACCTTC. The chain uses TRBV3-1 (or the pseudogene TRBV3-2) and TRBJ1-2; the D is unclear. Trimming shortened V by 0 bases and J by 4 bases, and 9 bases separated the two germline ends. This CDR3 has 14 amino acids. Germline V gives CDR1 LGHDT, CDR2 YNNKEL (reference sequence).